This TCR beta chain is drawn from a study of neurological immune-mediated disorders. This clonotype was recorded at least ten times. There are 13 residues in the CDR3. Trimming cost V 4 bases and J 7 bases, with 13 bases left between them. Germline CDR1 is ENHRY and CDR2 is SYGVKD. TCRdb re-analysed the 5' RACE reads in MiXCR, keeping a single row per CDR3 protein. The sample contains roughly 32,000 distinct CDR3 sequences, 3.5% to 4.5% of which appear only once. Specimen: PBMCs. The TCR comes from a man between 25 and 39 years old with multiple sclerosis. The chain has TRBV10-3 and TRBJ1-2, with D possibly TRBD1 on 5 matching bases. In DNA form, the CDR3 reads TGTGCCATCAGTGGGGACCGGGATAGTGGCTACACCTTC. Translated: CAISGDRDSGYTF.